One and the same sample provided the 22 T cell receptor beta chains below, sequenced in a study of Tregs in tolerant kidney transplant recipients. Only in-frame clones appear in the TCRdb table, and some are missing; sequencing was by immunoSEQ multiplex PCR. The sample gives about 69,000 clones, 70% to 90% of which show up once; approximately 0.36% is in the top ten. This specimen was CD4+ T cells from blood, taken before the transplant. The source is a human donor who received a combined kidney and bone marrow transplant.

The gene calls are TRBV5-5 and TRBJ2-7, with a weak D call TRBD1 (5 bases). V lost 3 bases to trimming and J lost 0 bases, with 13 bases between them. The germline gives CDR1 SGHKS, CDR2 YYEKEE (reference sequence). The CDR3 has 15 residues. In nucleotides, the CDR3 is TGTGCCAGCAGCTACTCCAGGGAAAGCTCCTACGAGCAGTACTTC. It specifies CASSYSRESSYEQYF.

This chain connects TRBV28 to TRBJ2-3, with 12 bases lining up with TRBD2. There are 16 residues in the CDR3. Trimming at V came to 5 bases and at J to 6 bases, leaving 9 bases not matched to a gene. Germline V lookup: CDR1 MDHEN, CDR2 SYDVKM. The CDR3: CASSTRTSGNGDTQYF. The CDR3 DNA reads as TGTGCCAGCAGTACGCGGACTAGCGGGAATGGGGATACGCAGTATTTT. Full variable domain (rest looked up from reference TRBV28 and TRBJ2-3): DVKVTQSSRYLVKRTGEKVFLECVQDMDHENMFWYRQDPGLGLRLIYFSYDVKMKEKGDIPEGYSVSREKKERFSLILESASTNQTSMYLCASSTRTSGNGDTQYFGPGTRLTVL.

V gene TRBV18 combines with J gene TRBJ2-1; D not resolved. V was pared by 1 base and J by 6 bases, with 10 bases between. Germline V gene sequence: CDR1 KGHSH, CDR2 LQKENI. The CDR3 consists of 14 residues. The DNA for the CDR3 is TGTGCCAGCTCACCACTTACGAGAGGCAATGAGCAGTTCTTC. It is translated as CASSPLTRGNEQFF.

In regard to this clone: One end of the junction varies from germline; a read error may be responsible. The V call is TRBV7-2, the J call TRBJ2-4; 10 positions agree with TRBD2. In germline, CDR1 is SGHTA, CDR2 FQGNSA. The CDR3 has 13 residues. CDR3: CASSLAGEDIQYF. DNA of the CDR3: TGTGCCAGCAGCCTAGCGGGAGAAGACATTCAGTACTTC. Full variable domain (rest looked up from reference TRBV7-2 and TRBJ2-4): GAGVSQSPSNKVTEKGKDVELRCDPISGHTALYWYRQSLGQGLEFLIYFQGNSAPDKSGLPSDRFSAERTGGSVSTLTIQRTQQEDSAVYLCASSLAGEDIQYFGAGTRLSVL.

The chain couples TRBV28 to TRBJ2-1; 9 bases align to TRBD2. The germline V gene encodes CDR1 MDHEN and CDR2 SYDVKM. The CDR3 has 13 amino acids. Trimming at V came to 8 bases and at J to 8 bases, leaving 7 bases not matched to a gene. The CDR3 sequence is CASLAGGPYEQFF. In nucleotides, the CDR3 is TGTGCCAGCTTGGCGGGAGGGCCTTATGAGCAGTTCTTC.

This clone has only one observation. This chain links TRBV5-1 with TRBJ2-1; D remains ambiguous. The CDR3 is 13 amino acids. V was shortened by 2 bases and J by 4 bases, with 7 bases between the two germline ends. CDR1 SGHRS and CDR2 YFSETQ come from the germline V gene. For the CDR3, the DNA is TGCGCCAGCAGCTTAGCCACGTACAATGAGCAGTTCTTC. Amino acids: CASSLATYNEQFF.

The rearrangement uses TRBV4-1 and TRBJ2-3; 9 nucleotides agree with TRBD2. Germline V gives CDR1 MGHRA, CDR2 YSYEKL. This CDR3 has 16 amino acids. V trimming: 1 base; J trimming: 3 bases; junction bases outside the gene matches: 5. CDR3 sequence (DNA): TGCGCCAGCAGCCAAGTGGTAGCGGGAGTGACAGATACGCAGTATTTT. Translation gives CASSQVVAGVTDTQYF.

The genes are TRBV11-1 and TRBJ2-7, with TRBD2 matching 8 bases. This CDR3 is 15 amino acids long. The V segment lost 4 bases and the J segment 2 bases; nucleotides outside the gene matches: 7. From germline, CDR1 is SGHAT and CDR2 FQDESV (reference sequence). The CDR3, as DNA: TGTGCCAGCAGCTGGGGGGCGGGAGGACCCTACGAGCAGTACTTC. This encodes CASSWGAGGPYEQYF.

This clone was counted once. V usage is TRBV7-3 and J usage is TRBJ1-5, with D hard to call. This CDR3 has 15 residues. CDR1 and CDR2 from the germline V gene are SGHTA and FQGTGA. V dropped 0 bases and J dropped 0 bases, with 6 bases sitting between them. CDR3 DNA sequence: TGTGCCAGCAGCTTAACGGGCCATAGCAATCAGCCCCAGCATTTT. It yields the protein CASSLTGHSNQPQHF.

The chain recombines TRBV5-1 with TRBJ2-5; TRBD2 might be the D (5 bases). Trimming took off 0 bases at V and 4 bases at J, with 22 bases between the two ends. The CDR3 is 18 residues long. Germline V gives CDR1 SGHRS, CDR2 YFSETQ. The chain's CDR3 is CASSLGSVALGVGETQYF. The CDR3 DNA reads TGCGCCAGCAGCTTGGGATCAGTAGCGCTGGGAGTGGGAGAGACCCAGTACTTC.

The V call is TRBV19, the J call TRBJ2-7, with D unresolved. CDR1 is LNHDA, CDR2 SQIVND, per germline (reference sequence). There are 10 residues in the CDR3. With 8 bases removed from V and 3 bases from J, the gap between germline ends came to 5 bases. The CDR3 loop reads CASGDYEQYF. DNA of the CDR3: TGTGCCAGTGGAGACTACGAGCAGTACTTC.

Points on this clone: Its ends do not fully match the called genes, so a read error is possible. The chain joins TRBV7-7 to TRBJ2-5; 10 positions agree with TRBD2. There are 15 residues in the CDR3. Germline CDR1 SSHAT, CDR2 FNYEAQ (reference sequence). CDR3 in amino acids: CASSLAGGSSGTQYF. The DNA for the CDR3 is TGTGCTAGCAGCTTAGCGGGGGGTAGCTCGGGGACCCAGTACTTC.

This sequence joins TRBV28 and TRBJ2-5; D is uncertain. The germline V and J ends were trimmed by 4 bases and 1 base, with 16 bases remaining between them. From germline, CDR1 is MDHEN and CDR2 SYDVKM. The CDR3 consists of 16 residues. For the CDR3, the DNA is TGTGCCAGCAGTTCCCCCTCAAGGAGCGCCCAAGAGACCCAGTACTTC. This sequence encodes CASSSPSRSAQETQYF.

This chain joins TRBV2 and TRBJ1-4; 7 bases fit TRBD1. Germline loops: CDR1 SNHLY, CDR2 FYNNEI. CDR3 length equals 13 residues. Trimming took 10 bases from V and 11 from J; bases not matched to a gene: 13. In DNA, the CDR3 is TGTGCCACCTCGACAGGGAGTTTAGGGAAACTGTTTTTT. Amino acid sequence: CATSTGSLGKLFF. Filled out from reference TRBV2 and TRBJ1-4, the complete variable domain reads EPEVTQTPSHQVTQMGQEVILRCVPISNHLYFYWYRQILGQKVEFLVSFYNNEISEKSEIFDDQFSVERPDGSNFTLKIRSTKLEDSAMYFCATSTGSLGKLFFGSGTQLSVL.

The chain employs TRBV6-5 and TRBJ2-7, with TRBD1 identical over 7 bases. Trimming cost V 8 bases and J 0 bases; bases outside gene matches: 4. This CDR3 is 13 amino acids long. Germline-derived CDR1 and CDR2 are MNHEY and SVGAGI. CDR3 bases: TGTGCCAGCGGGACAGCCCACTCCTACGAGCAGTACTTC. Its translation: CASGTAHSYEQYF.

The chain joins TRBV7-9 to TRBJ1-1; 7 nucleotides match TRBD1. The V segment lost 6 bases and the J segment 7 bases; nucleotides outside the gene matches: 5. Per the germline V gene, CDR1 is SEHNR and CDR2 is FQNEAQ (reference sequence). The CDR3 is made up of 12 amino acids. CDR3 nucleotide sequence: TGTGCCAGCAGTCAGGGGGGCGGTGAAGCTTTCTTT. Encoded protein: CASSQGGGEAFF.

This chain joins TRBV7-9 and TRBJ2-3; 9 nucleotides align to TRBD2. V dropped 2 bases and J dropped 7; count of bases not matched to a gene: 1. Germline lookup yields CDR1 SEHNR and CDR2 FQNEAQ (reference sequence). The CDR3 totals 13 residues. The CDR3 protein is CASSLLAGHTQYF. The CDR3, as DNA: TGTGCCAGCAGCTTACTAGCGGGGCATACGCAGTATTTT.

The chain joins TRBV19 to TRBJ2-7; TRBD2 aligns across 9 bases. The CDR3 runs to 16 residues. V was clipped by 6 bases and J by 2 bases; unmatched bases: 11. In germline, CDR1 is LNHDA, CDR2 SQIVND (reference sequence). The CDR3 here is CASSHPASGAPYEQYF. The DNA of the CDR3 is TGTGCCAGTAGCCATCCGGCTAGCGGGGCCCCCTACGAGCAGTACTTC.

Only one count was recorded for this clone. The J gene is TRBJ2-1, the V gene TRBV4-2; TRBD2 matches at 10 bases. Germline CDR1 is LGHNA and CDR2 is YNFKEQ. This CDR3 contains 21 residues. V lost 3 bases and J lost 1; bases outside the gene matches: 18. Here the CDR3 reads CASSHLTGASGSLTSYNEQFF. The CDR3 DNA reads TGTGCCAGCAGCCACCTCACGGGGGCTAGCGGGAGCCTGACGTCCTACAATGAGCAGTTCTTC.

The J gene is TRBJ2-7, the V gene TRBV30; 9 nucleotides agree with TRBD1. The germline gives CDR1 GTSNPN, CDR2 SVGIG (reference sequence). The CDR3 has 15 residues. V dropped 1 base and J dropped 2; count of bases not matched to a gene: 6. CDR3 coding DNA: TGTGCCTGGAGTGATCAGGACAGGGGCCCCTACGAGCAGTACTTC. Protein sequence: CAWSDQDRGPYEQYF.

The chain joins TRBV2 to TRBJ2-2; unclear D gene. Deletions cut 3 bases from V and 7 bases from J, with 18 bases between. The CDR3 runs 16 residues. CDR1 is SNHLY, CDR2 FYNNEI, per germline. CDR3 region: CASSDRGLLMSGELFF. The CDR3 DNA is TGTGCCAGCAGTGACCGAGGCCTGCTTATGAGCGGGGAGCTGTTTTTT.

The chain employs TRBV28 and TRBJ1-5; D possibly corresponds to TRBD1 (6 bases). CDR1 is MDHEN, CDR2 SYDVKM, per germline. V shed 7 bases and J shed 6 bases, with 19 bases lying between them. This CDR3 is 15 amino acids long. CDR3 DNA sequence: TGTGCCAGCACTACAAACCCGGCAGGGGTTCAGCCCCAGCATTTT. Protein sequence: CASTTNPAGVQPQHF.